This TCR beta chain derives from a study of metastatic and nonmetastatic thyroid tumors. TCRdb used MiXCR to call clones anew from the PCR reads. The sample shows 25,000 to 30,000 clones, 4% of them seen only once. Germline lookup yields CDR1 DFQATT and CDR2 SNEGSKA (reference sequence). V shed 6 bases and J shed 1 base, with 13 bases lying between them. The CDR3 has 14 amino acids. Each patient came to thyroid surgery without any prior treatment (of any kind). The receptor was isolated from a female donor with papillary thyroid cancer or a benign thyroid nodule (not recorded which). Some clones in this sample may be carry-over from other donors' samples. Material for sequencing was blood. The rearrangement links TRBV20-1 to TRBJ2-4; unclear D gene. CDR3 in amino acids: CSALLLRAKNIQYF. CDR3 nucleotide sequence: TGCAGTGCCCTACTGCTCAGGGCCAAAAACATTCAGTACTTC.